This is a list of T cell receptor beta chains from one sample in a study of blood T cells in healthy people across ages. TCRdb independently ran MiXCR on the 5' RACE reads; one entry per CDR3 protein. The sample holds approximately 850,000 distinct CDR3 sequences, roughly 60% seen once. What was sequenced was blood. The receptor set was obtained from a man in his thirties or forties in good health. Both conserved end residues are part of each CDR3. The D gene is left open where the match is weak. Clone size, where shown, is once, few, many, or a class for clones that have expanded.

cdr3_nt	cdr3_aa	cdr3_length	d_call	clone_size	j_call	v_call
TGCAGCGTTGGACAGGGGGAAGGGAATGAGCAGTACTTC	CSVGQGEGNEQYF	13	TRBD1	once	TRBJ2-7	TRBV29-1
TGTGCCAGCAGCTTAGTTTGGTGGGAAGGCTCCTACGAGCAGTACTTC	CASSLVWWEGSYEQYF	16	.	.	TRBJ2-7	TRBV7-2
TGCAGCGTCGTTCCACACAGGGGTAACTACGAGCAGTACTTC	CSVVPHRGNYEQYF	14	TRBD1	.	TRBJ2-7	TRBV29-1
TGCAGTGCTAGAGATCGGGGCCTGAGCTATGGCTACACCTTC	CSARDRGLSYGYTF	14	.	.	TRBJ1-2	TRBV20-1
TGTGCCAGCAGTTACGCCCCGGGAGCCTGGTTTAACGAGCAGTACTTC	CASSYAPGAWFNEQYF	16	.	.	TRBJ2-7	TRBV6-5
TGTGCCAGCAGCTTCGGGGGGCCCACAGATGCGCAGTATTTT	CASSFGGPTDAQYF	14	.	.	TRBJ2-3	TRBV7-6
TGCGCCAGCAGCCAAGTAGGTCAGGGAGCCCACGAGCAGTACTTC	CASSQVGQGAHEQYF	15	.	few	TRBJ2-7	TRBV4-3
TGCAGCGTTGAAGATCAGGCTAGGGGCGGCTCCTACGAGCAGTACTTC	CSVEDQARGGSYEQYF	16	.	.	TRBJ2-7	TRBV29-1
TGTGCCAGCAGTTCACGACAGATTAACTATGGCTACACCTTC	CASSSRQINYGYTF	14	.	.	TRBJ1-2	TRBV6-2/TRBV6-3
TGTGCCAGCAGTCCTGACAGAGGGAACACCGGGGAGCTGTTTTTT	CASSPDRGNTGELFF	15	.	few	TRBJ2-2	TRBV7-2
TGCGCCAGCAGCCAAGAGTGGACTAGCGGGATCGATACGCAGTATTTT	CASSQEWTSGIDTQYF	16	TRBD2	.	TRBJ2-3	TRBV4-3
TGTGCCAGCAGCTTAGTGGGGTTTCCCTACGAGCAGTACTTC	CASSLVGFPYEQYF	14	.	.	TRBJ2-7	TRBV7-2
TGCAGTGCTAGGGAAGGGTTCAGGGGGCAGCGTAGCAATCAGCCCCAGCATTTT	CSAREGFRGQRSNQPQHF	18	TRBD1	.	TRBJ1-5	TRBV20-1
TGTGCCAGCAGTTACTCGCCTTTGCCCCGGGACAGGGGGGTTTACTATGGCTACACCTTC	CASSYSPLPRDRGVYYGYTF	20	TRBD1	.	TRBJ1-2	TRBV6-5
TGCAGTGCTAGAGATCCGGGACACTCCTACGAGCAGTACTTC	CSARDPGHSYEQYF	14	.	medium-sized	TRBJ2-7	TRBV20-1
TGTGCCAGCAGCTTGCGCCAAACGGCCCTTAATGAGCAGTTCTTC	CASSLRQTALNEQFF	15	.	few	TRBJ2-1	TRBV11-1
TGTGCCAGCAGTTTTCAGGGGGGTTTGAATGGCTACACCTTC	CASSFQGGLNGYTF	14	TRBD1	.	TRBJ1-2	TRBV27
TGTGCCAGCAGTTATCTTGGGACTAGCGGAGAGACCCAGTACTTC	CASSYLGTSGETQYF	15	TRBD2	.	TRBJ2-5	TRBV6-2/TRBV6-3
TGTGCCAGCAGCCCGCCCTCTAAACCCGGGGAGCTGTTTTTT	CASSPPSKPGELFF	14	.	once	TRBJ2-2	TRBV11-3